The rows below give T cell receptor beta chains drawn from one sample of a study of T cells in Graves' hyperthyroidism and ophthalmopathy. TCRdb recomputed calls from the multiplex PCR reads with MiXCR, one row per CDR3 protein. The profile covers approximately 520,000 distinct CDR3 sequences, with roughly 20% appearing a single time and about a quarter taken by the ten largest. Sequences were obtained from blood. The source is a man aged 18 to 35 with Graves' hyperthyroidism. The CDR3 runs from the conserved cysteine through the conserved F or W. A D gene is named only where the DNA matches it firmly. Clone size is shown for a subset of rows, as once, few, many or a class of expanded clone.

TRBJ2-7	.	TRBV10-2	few	CASSEGTDTYEQYF	TGCGCCAGCAGTGAGGGGACGGATACCTACGAGCAGTACTTC
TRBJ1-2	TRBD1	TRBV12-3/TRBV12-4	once	CASSLTTGEAGYTF	TGTGCCAGCAGTTTAACGACAGGGGAAGCGGGCTACACCTTC
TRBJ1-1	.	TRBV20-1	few	CSARPPLGLDTEAFF	TGCAGTGCTAGACCTCCTCTGGGGTTGGACACTGAAGCTTTCTTT
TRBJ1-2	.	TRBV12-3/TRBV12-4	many	CASSLRQNYGYTF	TGTGCCAGCAGTTTAAGACAGAACTATGGCTACACCTTC
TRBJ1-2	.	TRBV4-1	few	CASSQVGYPTHYGYTF	TGCGCCAGCAGCCAAGTCGGGTACCCCACTCACTATGGCTACACCTTC
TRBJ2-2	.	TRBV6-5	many	CASSYQVPNTGELFF	TGTGCCAGCAGTTACCAGGTCCCGAACACCGGGGAGCTGTTTTTT
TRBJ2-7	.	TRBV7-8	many	CASSPTGNPAYEQYF	TGTGCCAGCAGCCCAACAGGGAACCCAGCCTACGAGCAGTACTTC
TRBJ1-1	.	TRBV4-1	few	CASSQLPRQAEAFF	TGCGCCAGCAGCCAATTACCCAGACAGGCTGAAGCTTTCTTT
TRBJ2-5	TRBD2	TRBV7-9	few	CASSFRLAGYQETQYF	TGTGCCAGCAGCTTCAGACTAGCGGGGTACCAAGAGACCCAGTACTTC
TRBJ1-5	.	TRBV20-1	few	CSASGAPGNHQPQHF	TGCAGTGCTAGTGGGGCCCCAGGAAATCATCAGCCCCAGCATTTT
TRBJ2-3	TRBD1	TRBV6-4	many	CASSDGTGGTDTQYF	TGTGCCAGCAGTGACGGGACAGGGGGCACAGATACGCAGTATTTT
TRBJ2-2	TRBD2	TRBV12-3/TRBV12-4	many	CASSRLAGGRGTGELFF	TGTGCCAGCAGTCGACTAGCGGGGGGGCGAGGCACCGGGGAGCTGTTTTTT
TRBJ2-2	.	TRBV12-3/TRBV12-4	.	CASRDLGELFF	TGTGCCAGCAGGGACTTGGGGGAGCTGTTTTTT
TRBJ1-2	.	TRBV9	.	CASSVWRDLDYGYTF	TGTGCCAGCAGCGTATGGAGGGATCTTGACTATGGCTACACCTTC
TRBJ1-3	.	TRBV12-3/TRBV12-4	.	CASSYGGIEANTIYF	TGTGCCAGCAGTTACGGGGGAATTGAAGCGAACACCATATATTTT
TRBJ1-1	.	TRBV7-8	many	CASSLAARGAGAFF	TGTGCCAGCAGCTTAGCGGCTCGAGGGGCGGGAGCTTTCTTT
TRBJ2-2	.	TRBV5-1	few	CASSPGGFGTGELFF	TGCGCCAGCAGCCCAGGGGGGTTTGGCACCGGGGAGCTGTTTTTT
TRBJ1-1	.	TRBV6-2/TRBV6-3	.	CASSGREAIYIEAFF	TGTGCCAGCAGTGGGAGGGAGGCGATTTACATTGAAGCTTTCTTT
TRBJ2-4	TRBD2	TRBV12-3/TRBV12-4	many	CASSFGAGLAGQLAKNIQYF	TGTGCCAGCAGTTTCGGCGCCGGACTAGCGGGGCAGCTAGCCAAAAACATTCAGTACTTC
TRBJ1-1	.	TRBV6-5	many	CASRSPGQNTEAFF	TGTGCCAGCAGGTCCCCGGGACAGAACACTGAAGCTTTCTTT
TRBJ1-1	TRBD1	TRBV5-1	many	CASSMDRGPLNTEAFF	TGCGCCAGCAGCATGGACAGGGGGCCGTTGAACACTGAAGCTTTCTTT
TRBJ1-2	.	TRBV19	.	CASSGDQGRGYTF	TGTGCCAGTAGTGGGGATCAGGGTCGCGGCTACACCTTC
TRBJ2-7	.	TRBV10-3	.	CAISDRDKSPYEQYF	TGTGCCATCAGTGACCGGGACAAATCCCCCTACGAGCAGTACTTC
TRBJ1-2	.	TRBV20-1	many	CSAYDTIFYGYTF	TGCAGTGCTTATGACACGATTTTCTATGGCTACACCTTC
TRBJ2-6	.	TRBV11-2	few	CASSLSAGLLSGANVLTF	TGTGCCAGCAGCTTGTCGGCGGGACTCCTCTCTGGGGCCAACGTCCTGACTTTC
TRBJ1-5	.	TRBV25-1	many	CASSEPGGNQPQHF	TGTGCCAGCAGTGAACCAGGGGGCAATCAGCCCCAGCATTTT
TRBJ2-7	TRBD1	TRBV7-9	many	CASSFPSGGVSYEQYF	TGTGCCAGCAGCTTCCCGTCAGGGGGAGTTTCCTACGAGCAGTACTTC
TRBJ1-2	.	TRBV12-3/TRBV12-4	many	CASRSHKDQLNYGYTF	TGTGCCAGCAGGAGCCACAAGGATCAATTAAACTATGGCTACACCTTC
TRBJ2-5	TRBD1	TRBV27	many	CASSTGTGFQETQYF	TGTGCCAGCAGTACTGGGACAGGGTTCCAAGAGACCCAGTACTTC
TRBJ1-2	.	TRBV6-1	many	CASSEVDSFYGYTF	TGTGCCAGCAGTGAAGTGGACAGCTTCTATGGCTACACCTTC
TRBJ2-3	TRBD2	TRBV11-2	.	CASSLGTSGSRDTQYF	TGTGCCAGCAGCTTAGGGACTAGCGGGAGCAGGGATACGCAGTATTTT
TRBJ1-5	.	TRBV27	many	CASSFQSNQPQHF	TGTGCCAGCAGTTTCCAGAGCAATCAGCCCCAGCATTTT
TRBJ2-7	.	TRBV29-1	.	CSSRTLRGEQYF	TGCAGCTCTCGGACACTACGGGGGGAGCAGTACTTC
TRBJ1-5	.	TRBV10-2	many	CASTAGMRQPQHF	TGCGCCAGCACAGCAGGGATGAGGCAGCCCCAGCATTTT
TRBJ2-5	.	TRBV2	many	CASSASEQETQYF	TGTGCCAGCAGTGCTAGCGAGCAAGAGACCCAGTACTTC
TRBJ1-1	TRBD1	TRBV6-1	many	CASTVTGMITEAFF	TGTGCCAGCACCGTGACAGGGATGATCACTGAAGCTTTCTTT
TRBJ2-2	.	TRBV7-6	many	CASSLGAGASTGELFF	TGTGCCAGCAGCTTAGGGGCGGGGGCCTCCACCGGGGAGCTGTTTTTT
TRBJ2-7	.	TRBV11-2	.	CASSLVGQNEQYF	TGTGCCAGCAGCTTAGTAGGACAGAACGAGCAGTACTTC
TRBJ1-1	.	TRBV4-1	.	CASSQDRTQGPEAFF	TGCGCCAGCAGCCAAGATCGGACCCAGGGGCCTGAAGCTTTCTTT
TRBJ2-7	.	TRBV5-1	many	CASSLVGTPSYEQYF	TGCGCCAGCAGCTTGGTAGGGACACCTTCCTACGAGCAGTACTTC
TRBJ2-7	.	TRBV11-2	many	CASSLSSFSYEQYF	TGTGCCAGCAGCCTAAGTAGCTTCTCCTACGAGCAGTACTTC
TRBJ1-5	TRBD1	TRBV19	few	CASSDRVVWQPQHF	TGTGCCAGTAGCGACAGGGTGGTATGGCAGCCCCAGCATTTT
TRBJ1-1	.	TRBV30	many	CAWRITVNTEAFF	TGTGCCTGGAGAATCACGGTAAACACTGAAGCTTTCTTT
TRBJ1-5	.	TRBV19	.	CASSIHGQPQHF	TGTGCCAGTAGTATTCACGGGCAGCCCCAGCATTTT
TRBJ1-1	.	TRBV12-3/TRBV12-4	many	CASSLVSSTEAFF	TGTGCCAGCAGTTTAGTGAGTTCCACTGAAGCTTTCTTT
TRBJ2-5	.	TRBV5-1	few	CASSLGQNQETQYF	TGCGCCAGCAGCTTGGGACAGAACCAAGAGACCCAGTACTTC
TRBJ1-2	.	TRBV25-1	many	CASTKDGANYGYTF	TGTGCCAGCACCAAGGACGGGGCTAACTATGGCTACACCTTC
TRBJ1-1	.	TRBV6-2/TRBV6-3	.	CASSIHTKNTEAFF	TGTGCCAGCAGTATACACACTAAGAACACTGAAGCTTTCTTT
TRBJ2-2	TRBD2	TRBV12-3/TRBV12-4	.	CASESHGGGPPGELFF	TGTGCCAGCGAGTCACACGGCGGGGGGCCCCCCGGGGAGCTGTTTTTT
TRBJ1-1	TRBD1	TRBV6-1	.	CASSLTTGRNTEAFF	TGTGCCAGCAGTCTCACGACAGGGAGGAACACTGAAGCTTTCTTT
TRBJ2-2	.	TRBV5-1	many	CASSWDLSGTGELFF	TGCGCCAGCAGCTGGGACCTATCCGGGACCGGGGAGCTGTTTTTT
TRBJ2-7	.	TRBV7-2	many	CASSLTQAYEQYF	TGTGCCAGCAGCTTGACTCAAGCCTACGAGCAGTACTTC
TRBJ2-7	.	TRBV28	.	CASAPVGVSYEQYF	TGTGCCAGCGCCCCCGTGGGGGTCTCCTACGAGCAGTACTTC
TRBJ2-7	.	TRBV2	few	CASSDSQGRYEQYF	TGTGCCAGCAGTGATTCGCAGGGCCGCTACGAGCAGTACTTC
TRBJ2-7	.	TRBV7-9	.	CASSLVGGFLYEQYF	TGTGCCAGCAGCTTAGTTGGAGGATTCCTCTACGAGCAGTACTTC